The subject of this entry is one TCR beta chain. Its specificity is unknown. From the reads, TCRdb called clonotypes with MiXCR, one entry per CDR3 protein. The sample holds some 500,000 distinct CDR3 sequences, around two fifths seen once. This entry belongs to a study of T cell repertoires in cytomegalovirus infection. Study findings and constraints: CMV-specific TCR beta clonotypes restricted by HLA-C were the ones dominating the ex vivo response. The cumulative frequency of public TCR beta families distinguished individuals who carried CMV together with the relevant HLA.

CDR3 length equals 13 residues. The germline gives CDR1 LNHDA, CDR2 SQIVND (reference sequence). Trimming cost V 4 bases and J 2 bases, with 8 bases left between them. The receptor comes from a human donor in good health (CMV status not recorded). Some clones in this sample may be carry-over from other donors' samples. The V and J genes are TRBV19 and TRBJ2-5; D uncertain. Sequenced here: cultured PBMCs, sampled from culture after CMV antigen stimulation. CDR3 sequence: CASSRQRQETQYF. The DNA of the CDR3 is TGTGCCAGTAGTAGGCAAAGACAAGAGACCCAGTACTTC.